This T cell receptor beta chain derives from a study of T cell responses to AZD1222 COVID-19 vaccine. The data were produced by immunoSEQ multiplex PCR, yet TCRdb's version contains in-frame clones alone and is incomplete. The data hold 110,000 to 150,000 clones, with roughly 93% observed a single time. V gave up 0 bases and J gave up 9 bases; unmatched junction bases: 6. The CDR3 sequence is 15 residues long. Per germline, CDR1 SGHKS and CDR2 YYEKEE (reference sequence). V and J are TRBV5-5 and TRBJ2-1, with 10 positions matching TRBD2. The receptor comes from an adult in good health. Sequencing was performed on peripheral blood, taken on day 0 of AZD1222 vaccination. The CDR3 sequence is CASSLGLAGAGEQFF. DNA for the CDR3: TGTGCCAGCAGCTTGGGGCTAGCGGGAGCTGGTGAGCAGTTCTTC.